What follows is one T cell receptor beta chain and its context. These data originate in a study of blood T cells in healthy people across ages. V lost 3 bases, J lost 3 bases, and 16 bases lay in between. Germline V gene sequence: CDR1 KGHDR, CDR2 SFDVKD. The CDR3 is 16 amino acids. Sample-barcoded 5' priming and a J-beta primer mix drove a second PCR of about 6 to 12 cycles. Every individual sample yielded 2.5 million or more paired-end reads (each containing CDR3). TCRdb reanalysed the 5' RACE reads using MiXCR and keeps one entry per CDR3 protein. Of about 1.8 million distinct CDR3 sequences in the sample, roughly 50% were seen once.

The J gene is TRBJ2-5, the V gene TRBV24-1; a possible D gene is TRBD1 (7 bases). The sample was blood. This receptor was taken from a woman between 40 and 50 years old in good health. The CDR3 loop reads CATSDIIGGGEETQYF. The CDR3 DNA reads as TGTGCCACCAGTGATATTATAGGGGGCGGGGAAGAGACCCAGTACTTC.